This T cell receptor (beta chain) was identified during a study of T cell responses to AZD1222 COVID-19 vaccine. The CDR3 has 11 amino acids. Germline lookup yields CDR1 MDHEN and CDR2 SYDVKM. Trimming pared 11 bases from V and 1 base from J, leaving 8 bases between. Study results and limitations: Across spike, vaccine-associated CD4 TCRs were found, dominant at 160-218 and 743-854. Reportedly, nearly half of unique spike TCRs recognized epitopes outside B.1.351/B.1.1.7 mutations.

Notes on this clone: Its antigen is unknown.

The table came from immunoSEQ multiplex PCR; TCRdb's copy has only in-frame clones and leaves some out. The table shows about 160,000 clones, with 92% occurring only once. The source is an adult in good health. J is TRBJ1-1 and V is TRBV28, with no clear D. This sample comprised peripheral blood, obtained on day 0 of MenACWY control vaccination. The chain's CDR3 is CAAKSNTEAFF. In DNA form, the CDR3 reads TGTGCCGCCAAGTCGAACACTGAAGCTTTCTTT.